Each of the 8 T cell receptor beta chains below was sequenced from the same sample in a study of T cells expressing NK-cell markers. TCRdb processed the 5' RACE reads again and assigns one entry to each CDR3 protein, with no DNA. Reported are 500,000 to 700,000 distinct CDR3 sequences; the ten largest clones contain approximately 3.5%. What was sequenced was blood T cells: a sorted CD56 or NKG2C T cell subset, CD4+ or CD8+ T cells, or bulk PBMC T cells (not recorded which). These receptors were collected from a man between 18 and 29 years old in good health.

The CDR3 loop is CASSSDSTQYF. The genes are TRBV7-2 and TRBJ2-3. Per germline, CDR1 SGHTA and CDR2 FQGNSA. The CDR3 is 11 amino acids.

This chain joins TRBV5-1 and TRBJ1-1. The CDR3 runs to 14 residues. Germline V gives CDR1 SGHRS, CDR2 YFSETQ. The CDR3: CASSAQRVRDEAFF.

V is TRBV7-3 and J is TRBJ1-6. The germline CDR1 and CDR2 sequences are SGHTA and FQGTGA. This CDR3 is 13 amino acids long. The CDR3: CASSFSPDSPLHF.

Here the CDR3 reads CASSYSGTSHEQYF. The chain carries TRBV6-2 or TRBV6-3 and TRBJ2-7; no DNA is available, so the TRBD2 call from TCRdb remains unchecked. CDR3 length equals 14 residues. Per the germline V gene, CDR1 is MNHEY and CDR2 is SVGEGT.

The chain recombines TRBV20-1 with TRBJ2-3; the D call of TRBD1 rests on TCRdb alone, since no DNA is present to check it. Germline V gene sequence: CDR1 DFQATT, CDR2 SNEGSKA (reference sequence). This CDR3 is 16 amino acids long. This chain's CDR3 is CSARDAPQGGTDTQYF.

V usage is TRBV29-1 and J usage is TRBJ1-2. The CDR3 totals 12 residues. Germline V gene data show CDR1 as SQVTM and CDR2 as ANQGSEA. The CDR3 sequence: CSVAEGVWGYTF.

The V call is TRBV29-1, the J call TRBJ2-5. The CDR3 loop spans 16 amino acids. The germline CDR1 and CDR2 sequences are SQVTM and ANQGSEA. The CDR3 sequence: CSVADPGLLGQETQYF.

This chain joins TRBV27 and TRBJ2-5; TCRdb's D gene call, TRBD1, goes unchecked for lack of DNA. CDR1 is MNHEY and CDR2 is SMNVEV in the germline V gene (reference sequence). The CDR3 covers 13 residues. This CDR3 is CALSRGRWETQYF.